This T cell receptor beta chain comes out of a study of T cell repertoires in cytomegalovirus infection. MiXCR, applied by TCRdb to the reads, yields one record per CDR3 protein. The sample holds about 530,000 distinct CDR3 sequences; 26% are singletons and the top ten take less than 15%. The CDR3 is 13 amino acids. Trimming removed 3 bases from V and 4 bases from J, with 9 bases in between. This clonotype occurred a few times. V is TRBV12-3 or TRBV12-4 and J is TRBJ1-2; no clear D gene. Sequencing used PBMCs. This clonotype originated in a human donor in good health (CMV status not recorded). Some clones in this sample may be carry-over from other donors' samples. The chain's CDR3 is CASSFARAYGYTF. The DNA for the CDR3 is TGTGCCAGCAGTTTTGCCCGGGCCTATGGCTACACCTTC.